Below are 25 T cell receptor beta chains sequenced from a single sample in a study of cytomegalovirus exposure and HLA in healthy donors. Sequencing used immunoSEQ multiplex PCR; TCRdb keeps in-frame clones, though not all of them. The data show tens of thousands of clones, with almost 85% seen just once and 9.5% to 13% held by the top ten. Input material: PBMCs. These receptors were taken from a woman aged 18 to 35 in good health and CMV-seropositive.

The chain uses TRBV4-2 and TRBJ2-3; 8 bases match TRBD2. Germline lookup yields CDR1 LGHNA and CDR2 YNFKEQ. CDR3 size: 16 residues. V gave up 4 bases and J gave up 1 base; unmatched junction bases: 7. In nucleotides, the CDR3 is TGTGCCAGCAGCCGGCCTTCGGGGGGGGGCACAGATACGCAGTATTTT. Residues: CASSRPSGGGTDTQYF.

This clone was detected once. This chain joins TRBV30 and TRBJ1-3, with D hard to call. CDR1 GTSNPN and CDR2 SVGIG come from the germline V gene (reference sequence). The CDR3 runs 12 residues. V was shortened by 0 bases and J by 7 bases, with 7 bases between the two germline ends. The CDR3 DNA reads TGTGCCTGGAGTGTACAGCAGAACACCATATATTTT. This translates into CAWSVQQNTIYF.

V gene TRBV1 combines with J gene TRBJ2-2; the D call in the table, TRBD2, was not verified against the DNA. TRBV1 is a recognized pseudogene. The CDR3 has 16 amino acids. CDR3 amino acids: CTSSRGPPGRAGELFF. The CDR3 coding sequence is TGCACCAGCAGCCGAGGGCCCCCGGGGAGGGCCGGGGAGCTGTTTTTT.

The V gene is TRBV5-6, the J gene TRBJ1-5; D is unresolved. CDR1 SGHDT and CDR2 YYEEEE come from the germline V gene. Trimming left V 4 bases short and J 2 bases short, with 7 bases between. This CDR3 has 13 residues. The CDR3 here is CASSPQGNQPQHF. Here the CDR3 DNA reads TGTGCCAGCAGCCCCCAGGGCAATCAGCCCCAGCATTTT.

The rearrangement links TRBV15 to TRBJ1-3, with TRBD1 identical over 9 bases. In germline, CDR1 is LNHNV, CDR2 YYDKDF (reference sequence). The CDR3 loop spans 18 amino acids. The trim removed 2 bases at V and 4 bases at J, leaving 12 bases unmatched. DNA of the CDR3: TGTGCCACCAGCAGACTTGGGCTAGGACAGGGGTCCGGAAACACCATATATTTT. It specifies CATSRLGLGQGSGNTIYF. Full variable domain (remainder filled in from reference TRBV15 and TRBJ1-3): DAMVIQNPRYQVTQFGKPVTLSCSQTLNHNVMYWYQQKSSQAPKLLFHYYDKDFNNEADTPDNFQSRRPNTSFCFLDIRSPGLGDTAMYLCATSRLGLGQGSGNTIYFGEGSWLTVV.

The genes are TRBV28 and TRBJ1-6, with D tentatively TRBD1 (5 bases). V was cut by 4 bases and J by 7 bases, with 20 bases left in between. The CDR3 is 17 residues long. Looked up from germline, CDR1 is MDHEN and CDR2 is SYDVKM. Here the CDR3 reads CASSWGSSGDGNSPLHF. CDR3 nucleotide sequence: TGTGCCAGCAGTTGGGGCTCCTCGGGGGATGGAAATTCACCCCTCCACTTT.

The genes are TRBV5-1 and TRBJ2-2; 7 nucleotides align to TRBD2. The CDR3 extends over 15 amino acids. From germline, CDR1 is SGHRS and CDR2 YFSETQ. V dropped 1 base and J dropped 1; count of bases not matched to a gene: 1. The CDR3 DNA reads TGCGCCAGCAGCTTGAGCGGGGAGAACACCGGGGAGCTGTTTTTT. The encoded protein is CASSLSGENTGELFF.

The chain couples TRBV5-1 to TRBJ2-3; 10 bases agree with TRBD1. CDR1 and CDR2 from the germline V gene are SGHRS and YFSETQ. The CDR3 consists of 15 residues. Trimming at V came to 4 bases and at J to 2 bases, leaving 4 bases not matched to a gene. The CDR3, as DNA: TGCGCCAGCAGCCCAGACAGGGGGCTCACAGATACGCAGTATTTT. Translation: CASSPDRGLTDTQYF.

This clone has only one observation. V is TRBV11-2 and J is TRBJ1-4, with TRBD1 identical over 7 bases. V dropped 5 bases and J dropped 4; count of bases not matched to a gene: 10. This CDR3 comprises 16 residues. Germline CDR1 is SGHAT and CDR2 is FQNNGV. The chain's CDR3 is CASSPWTGQHNEKLFF. As DNA, the CDR3 is TGTGCCAGCAGCCCTTGGACGGGACAGCATAATGAAAAACTGTTTTTT.

The chain uses TRBV2 and TRBJ2-5, with D possibly TRBD2 on 6 matching bases. Germline CDR1 is SNHLY and CDR2 is FYNNEI. CDR3 length: 15 residues. The V end lost 0 bases, the J end lost 5 bases, and 13 bases lay between the germline ends. The CDR3 bases are TGTGCCAGCAGTGAAGCTGGGGGGTCCGGGGAGACCCAGTACTTC. It specifies CASSEAGGSGETQYF. The entire variable domain, with the rest obtained from reference TRBV2 and TRBJ2-5, is as follows: EPEVTQTPSHQVTQMGQEVILRCVPISNHLYFYWYRQILGQKVEFLVSFYNNEISEKSEIFDDQFSVERPDGSNFTLKIRSTKLEDSAMYFCASSEAGGSGETQYFGPGTRLLVL.

The rearrangement uses TRBV7-5 and TRBJ2-7; the D call in the table, TRBD1, was not verified against the DNA. TRBV7-5 is a pseudogene locus. The CDR3 runs 14 residues. The CDR3 nucleotides are TGTGCCAGAAGCCGCAACCCCAGGGTATACGAGCAGTACTTC. It codes for CARSRNPRVYEQYF.

V usage is TRBV21-1 and J usage is TRBJ2-7; TRBD2 is the table's D call, not checked against the DNA. TRBV21-1 is termed a pseudogene. The CDR3 runs 14 residues. The CDR3 is CASSKGRRSAEQYF. The CDR3 nucleotides are TGTGCCAGCAGCAAAGGAAGGCGGTCTGCCGAGCAGTACTTC.

The chain combines TRBV12-2 with TRBJ1-4; the table's D call TRBD1 went unverified against the DNA. TRBV12-2 is a documented pseudogene. This CDR3 is built from 17 residues. CDR3 bases: TGTGCAAGTCGCTTAGCTGGCTCCGTTGCAACTAATGAAAAACTGTTTTTT. It translates to CASRLAGSVATNEKLFF.

This rearrangement joins TRBV19 to TRBJ2-4; 8 bases map to TRBD1. V gave up 4 bases and J gave up 1 base; unmatched junction bases: 6. The length of the CDR3 is 16 residues. Germline loops: CDR1 LNHDA, CDR2 SQIVND (reference sequence). The chain's CDR3 is CASSTRTGTAKNIQYF. CDR3 nucleotide sequence: TGTGCCAGTAGTACCCGGACAGGGACGGCCAAAAACATTCAGTACTTC.

This sequence joins TRBV7-3 and TRBJ2-5; 7 bases map to TRBD2. Germline V gene data show CDR1 as SGHTA and CDR2 as FQGTGA. The V gene end was trimmed by 4 bases and the J gene end by 5 bases; junction bases not matched to a gene: 7. This CDR3 has 14 residues. The CDR3 protein is CASSSSSGGETQYF. CDR3 nucleotides: TGTGCCAGCAGCTCCTCTAGCGGCGGGGAGACCCAGTACTTC.

This clone has a handful of counts. CDR3 nucleotide sequence: TGTGCCATGGGCCCGGGGTCACCCCTCCACTTT. Translation gives CAMGPGSPLHF. The V and J genes are TRBV6-1 and TRBJ1-6; D uncertain. Trimming shortened V by 10 bases and J by 10 bases, and 11 bases separated the two germline ends. The germline V gene encodes CDR1 MNHNS and CDR2 SASEGT. The CDR3 loop spans 11 amino acids.

The V and J genes are TRBV6-5 and TRBJ1-1, with D unclear. This CDR3 has 13 residues. Trimming took off 5 bases at V and 5 bases at J, with 12 bases between the two ends. Germline V gives CDR1 MNHEY, CDR2 SVGAGI. CDR3 bases: TGTGCCAGCAGTGAGGGATGGGGAACTGAAGCTTTCTTT. Protein product: CASSEGWGTEAFF.

This chain joins TRBV10-3 and TRBJ1-1, with D possibly being TRBD1 (5 bases). Trimming left V 0 bases short and J 3 bases short, with 8 bases between. This CDR3 contains 14 residues. Germline V CDR1 and CDR2: ENHRY, SYGVKD. The chain's CDR3 is CAISESGRDTEAFF. The CDR3 region has the DNA TGTGCCATCAGTGAGTCGGGCAGGGACACTGAAGCTTTCTTT.

The J gene is TRBJ1-2, the V gene TRBV19; 7 nucleotides match TRBD1. V shed 6 bases and J 5 bases; nucleotides not matched to a gene: 9. Germline V gene lookup returns CDR1 LNHDA and CDR2 SQIVND (reference sequence). The CDR3 extends over 14 amino acids. The CDR3 DNA is TGTGCCAGTAGAGCCGGGACAGCGCTATATGGCTACACCTTC. Amino acid sequence: CASRAGTALYGYTF.

V usage is TRBV2 and J usage is TRBJ2-5; D call uncertain. Trimming took 7 bases from V and 4 from J, leaving 16 bases between them. Germline V gene lookup returns CDR1 SNHLY and CDR2 FYNNEI. The length of the CDR3 is 14 residues. The CDR3 protein is CASTIFSWRETQYF. The CDR3 coding sequence is TGTGCCAGCACCATATTCTCATGGAGAGAGACCCAGTACTTC.

CDR3 sequence (DNA): TGTGCCAGCAGTCGCCGGAGCTCTGGGGCCAACGTCCTGACTTTC. Protein: CASSRRSSGANVLTF. J is TRBJ2-6 and V is TRBV5-8; D ambiguous. CDR1 and CDR2 (germline): SGHTS, YDEGEE. Trimming left V 5 bases short and J 0 bases short, with 9 bases between. CDR3 length equals 15 residues.

This chain uses TRBV29-1 with TRBJ2-5; D not resolved. Deletions cut 3 bases from V and 3 bases from J, with 5 bases between. CDR3 length: 11 amino acids. The germline gives CDR1 SQVTM, CDR2 ANQGSEA. CDR3 nucleotide sequence: TGCAGCGTTGAGTCTGAAGAGACCCAGTACTTC. It codes for CSVESEETQYF.

The V and J genes are TRBV28 and TRBJ1-6; 8 bases align to TRBD1. Trimming took 3 bases from V and 10 from J; bases not matched to a gene: 8. The CDR3 spans 15 residues. Germline V gene lookup returns CDR1 MDHEN and CDR2 SYDVKM. The CDR3 protein is CASSFWDRPGSPLHF. The CDR3, as DNA: TGTGCCAGCAGTTTTTGGGACAGGCCGGGATCACCCCTCCACTTT.

J is TRBJ2-6 and V is TRBV28; TRBD2 might be the D (6 bases). V gave up 7 bases and J gave up 7 bases, with 14 bases separating them. Germline CDR1 reads MDHEN; CDR2 reads SYDVKM. The CDR3 length is 14 residues. The CDR3 protein is CASISGGHANVLTF. CDR3 in DNA: TGTGCCAGCATCTCCGGGGGTCATGCCAACGTCCTGACTTTC.

Many counts were recorded for this clone. This chain connects TRBV7-6 to TRBJ2-7; 11 bases fit TRBD1. Germline CDR1 and CDR2: SGHVS and FNYEAQ. The CDR3 loop spans 14 amino acids. With 3 bases clipped from V and 6 bases from J, the junction kept 4 bases outside the gene matches. CDR3 nucleotides: TGTGCCAGCAGCTTGGACGGACAGGGGGCCGAGCAGTACTTC. As protein: CASSLDGQGAEQYF.